This T cell receptor (beta chain) came from a study of T cell responses to AZD1222 COVID-19 vaccine. Points from the study as a whole: Increases in Spike-specific TCR breadth and depth were seen after two AZD1222 doses. Reports indicate that nearly half of spike-specific TCRs are directed at unmutated variant regions. Repertoires were obtained only post-peak T cell response. Clonal diversity may have been underestimated, and the donors were mostly white British, with more females than males.

The CDR3 loop spans 13 amino acids. Trimming pared 3 bases from V and 3 bases from J, leaving 8 bases between. Here immunoSEQ multiplex PCR was the method, and the copy in TCRdb shows in-frame clones only, minus some. The sample has about 88,000 clones; roughly 89% are singletons. As regards this clone: What it binds is unknown.

The TCR originated in an adult who received the AZD1222 COVID-19 vaccine. The sample was peripheral blood, taken 28 days after the second AZD1222 dose. The V and J genes are TRBV12-3 or TRBV12-4 and TRBJ2-5, with D perhaps matching TRBD2 (6 bases). The CDR3 DNA sequence: TGTGCCAGCAGTTTTTCGGGGGAAGAGACCCAGTACTTC. Protein product: CASSFSGEETQYF.